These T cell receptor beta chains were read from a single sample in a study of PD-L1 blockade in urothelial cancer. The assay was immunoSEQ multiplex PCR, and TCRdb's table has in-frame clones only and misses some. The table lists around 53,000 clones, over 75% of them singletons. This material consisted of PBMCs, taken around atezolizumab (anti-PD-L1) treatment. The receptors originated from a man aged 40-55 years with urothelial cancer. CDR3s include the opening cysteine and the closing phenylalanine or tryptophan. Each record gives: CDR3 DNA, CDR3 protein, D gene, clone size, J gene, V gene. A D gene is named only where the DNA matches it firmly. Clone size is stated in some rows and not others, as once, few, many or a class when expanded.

CDR3 DNA: TGTGCCTGCTCCACCGGGGACAGCTCCATCAACTATGGCTACACCTTC
CDR3 protein: CACSTGDSSINYGYTF
D gene: TRBD1
clone size: -
J gene: TRBJ1-2
V gene: TRBV28

CDR3 DNA: TGTGCCTGGTCCCGGGACAGGGCCTCCACTGGGGCCAACGTCCTGACTTTC
CDR3 protein: CAWSRDRASTGANVLTF
D gene: TRBD1
clone size: few
J gene: TRBJ2-6
V gene: TRBV30

CDR3 DNA: TGTGCCAGCAGCTCCTATAGCGGGAGGACCCCCCACGAGCAGTACTTC
CDR3 protein: CASSSYSGRTPHEQYF
D gene: TRBD2
clone size: -
J gene: TRBJ2-7
V gene: TRBV11-2

CDR3 DNA: TGCGCCAGCAGCGCCAGACTAGCGGGGACCCAAGAGACCCAGTACTTC
CDR3 protein: CASSARLAGTQETQYF
D gene: TRBD2
clone size: -
J gene: TRBJ2-5
V gene: TRBV5-1

CDR3 DNA: TGTGCCAGCAGCTTGATGGGCTCCCTCTCTGGGGCCAACGTCCTGACTTTC
CDR3 protein: CASSLMGSLSGANVLTF
D gene: -
clone size: -
J gene: TRBJ2-6
V gene: TRBV7-2

CDR3 DNA: TGTGCCAGCAGGGGGACAGGGGTCACCGGGGAGCTGTTTTTT
CDR3 protein: CASRGTGVTGELFF
D gene: TRBD1
clone size: -
J gene: TRBJ2-2
V gene: TRBV28

CDR3 DNA: TGTGCCAGCACGACTTGGGGACAGGGGGGACAGCAGTACTTC
CDR3 protein: CASTTWGQGGQQYF
D gene: TRBD1
clone size: -
J gene: TRBJ2-7
V gene: TRBV28

CDR3 DNA: TGTGCCATCAAGGGACAGTTTGATGAAAAACTGTTTTTT
CDR3 protein: CAIKGQFDEKLFF
D gene: TRBD1
clone size: -
J gene: TRBJ1-4
V gene: TRBV10-3

CDR3 DNA: TGTGCCAGCGGCCGGGACAGCTACGAGCAGTACTTC
CDR3 protein: CASGRDSYEQYF
D gene: TRBD1
clone size: -
J gene: TRBJ2-7
V gene: TRBV28

CDR3 DNA: TGCGCCAGCAGCTTGGAAGTAGCGGGGGAGCAGTACTTC
CDR3 protein: CASSLEVAGEQYF
D gene: TRBD2
clone size: -
J gene: TRBJ2-7
V gene: TRBV5-1

CDR3 DNA: TGTGCCAGCAGCTTAGCGGGAGGGAGGAATGAGCAGTTCTTC
CDR3 protein: CASSLAGGRNEQFF
D gene: TRBD2
clone size: -
J gene: TRBJ2-1
V gene: TRBV7-8

CDR3 DNA: TGTGCCAGCAGCCAAGTAGCTGTGGCGGGGGGCTACACCTTC
CDR3 protein: CASSQVAVAGGYTF
D gene: -
clone size: once
J gene: TRBJ1-2
V gene: TRBV14

CDR3 DNA: TGTGCCAGCAGCGCTACAGGGTGGGGTAATGAAAAACTGTTTTTT
CDR3 protein: CASSATGWGNEKLFF
D gene: -
clone size: -
J gene: TRBJ1-4
V gene: TRBV7-9

CDR3 DNA: TGTGCCTGCTCGACAGGGGTCGGGTACAATGAGCAGTTCTTC
CDR3 protein: CACSTGVGYNEQFF
D gene: TRBD1
clone size: -
J gene: TRBJ2-1
V gene: TRBV30

CDR3 DNA: TGCGCCAGCAGCCTAACAGGGGGGCAAGAGACCCAGTACTTC
CDR3 protein: CASSLTGGQETQYF
D gene: TRBD1
clone size: -
J gene: TRBJ2-5
V gene: TRBV5-1

CDR3 DNA: TGTGCCAGTAGTATTACTAGCGGGCTCCTCGGTGGGGATGAGCAGTTCTTC
CDR3 protein: CASSITSGLLGGDEQFF
D gene: TRBD2
clone size: -
J gene: TRBJ2-1
V gene: TRBV19

CDR3 DNA: TGCGCCAGCAGCTTGACCGGGACAGACTATCGCGAGCAGTACTTC
CDR3 protein: CASSLTGTDYREQYF
D gene: TRBD1
clone size: once
J gene: TRBJ2-7
V gene: TRBV5-1

CDR3 DNA: TGTGCCAGCAGTTTCTCGCGACTAGCGGGATCGGGCTCCTACAATGAGCAGTTCTTC
CDR3 protein: CASSFSRLAGSGSYNEQFF
D gene: TRBD2
clone size: -
J gene: TRBJ2-1
V gene: TRBV27

CDR3 DNA: TGTGCCAGCACCCCTCGACCTCCCGGGTCTGGAAACACCATATATTTT
CDR3 protein: CASTPRPPGSGNTIYF
D gene: -
clone size: few
J gene: TRBJ1-3
V gene: TRBV28

CDR3 DNA: TGTGCCAGCAGCTTAGTCTCGATAAGCAATGGCTACACCTTC
CDR3 protein: CASSLVSISNGYTF
D gene: -
clone size: -
J gene: TRBJ1-2
V gene: TRBV7-2

CDR3 DNA: TGTGCCAGCAGCCCAGGGGGTGAGTTCTTC
CDR3 protein: CASSPGGEFF
D gene: TRBD1
clone size: -
J gene: TRBJ2-1
V gene: TRBV6-6

CDR3 DNA: TGCGCCAGCAGCTCTCATATAGGCGGGGGCACAGATACGCAGTATTTT
CDR3 protein: CASSSHIGGGTDTQYF
D gene: -
clone size: -
J gene: TRBJ2-3
V gene: TRBV5-1

CDR3 DNA: TGTGCCAGCAGCCCCGGGCGGGGGTGGAATGAGCAGTTCTTC
CDR3 protein: CASSPGRGWNEQFF
D gene: TRBD2
clone size: -
J gene: TRBJ2-1
V gene: TRBV11-3

CDR3 DNA: TGTGCCACCGGGGACAGGCAAAACATTCAGTACTTC
CDR3 protein: CATGDRQNIQYF
D gene: TRBD1
clone size: -
J gene: TRBJ2-4
V gene: TRBV25-1

CDR3 DNA: TGTGCCAGCAGCTTCGGACTAGCGGGAGGGGAAGAGCAGTTCTTC
CDR3 protein: CASSFGLAGGEEQFF
D gene: TRBD2
clone size: -
J gene: TRBJ2-1
V gene: TRBV5-8

CDR3 DNA: TGTGCCAGCTCACCTGCGGGACTAGCCCTAAGCTCCTACAATGAGCAGTTCTTC
CDR3 protein: CASSPAGLALSSYNEQFF
D gene: TRBD2
clone size: -
J gene: TRBJ2-1
V gene: TRBV18

CDR3 DNA: TGTGCCATCCAGGTTGGGGGGGAGGGTACCACTGAAGCTTTCTTT
CDR3 protein: CAIQVGGEGTTEAFF
D gene: -
clone size: -
J gene: TRBJ1-1
V gene: TRBV14

CDR3 DNA: TGTGCCAGCAGCCAAGGCCTACAGGGGACACAAGAGACCCAGTACTTC
CDR3 protein: CASSQGLQGTQETQYF
D gene: TRBD1
clone size: -
J gene: TRBJ2-5
V gene: TRBV14

CDR3 DNA: TGTGCCAGCAGCGCTCAGGGGAACTACGAGCAGTACTTC
CDR3 protein: CASSAQGNYEQYF
D gene: -
clone size: -
J gene: TRBJ2-7
V gene: TRBV7-6

CDR3 DNA: TGTGCCAGCAGCCAAGTCCAGGGGGTTCTCGGGGAGCTGTTTTTT
CDR3 protein: CASSQVQGVLGELFF
D gene: TRBD1
clone size: -
J gene: TRBJ2-2
V gene: TRBV4-2

CDR3 DNA: TGTGCCAGCAGTTCTCCGGGACTAGTCCCCACAGATACGCAGTATTTT
CDR3 protein: CASSSPGLVPTDTQYF
D gene: TRBD2
clone size: -
J gene: TRBJ2-3
V gene: TRBV28